The entry that follows covers one T cell receptor (beta chain) sequence. Between the trimmed V and J ends, which lost 2 bases and 5 bases, there was a span of 10 bases. The CDR3 covers 13 residues. Germline CDR1 and CDR2: SGHTS and YDEGEE. The data originate from a study of shared clonotypes between healthy human individuals. TCRdb keeps only in-frame clones here, not all; method: immunoSEQ multiplex PCR. Among fewer than 3 million clones, around 92% were seen once, and the ten largest hold approximately 0.4%. The TCR was taken from a man aged 18-30 years in good health. Some clones in this sample may be carry-over from other donors' samples. This rearrangement joins TRBV5-8 to TRBJ2-5; D unresolved. The sample consisted of naive CD4+ T cells from PBMCs. Subset meaning: CD45RA+ positively selected. In DNA form, the CDR3 reads TGTGCCAGCAGCTTTTCCGGTCGTGAGACCCAGTACTTC. The encoded protein is CASSFSGRETQYF.